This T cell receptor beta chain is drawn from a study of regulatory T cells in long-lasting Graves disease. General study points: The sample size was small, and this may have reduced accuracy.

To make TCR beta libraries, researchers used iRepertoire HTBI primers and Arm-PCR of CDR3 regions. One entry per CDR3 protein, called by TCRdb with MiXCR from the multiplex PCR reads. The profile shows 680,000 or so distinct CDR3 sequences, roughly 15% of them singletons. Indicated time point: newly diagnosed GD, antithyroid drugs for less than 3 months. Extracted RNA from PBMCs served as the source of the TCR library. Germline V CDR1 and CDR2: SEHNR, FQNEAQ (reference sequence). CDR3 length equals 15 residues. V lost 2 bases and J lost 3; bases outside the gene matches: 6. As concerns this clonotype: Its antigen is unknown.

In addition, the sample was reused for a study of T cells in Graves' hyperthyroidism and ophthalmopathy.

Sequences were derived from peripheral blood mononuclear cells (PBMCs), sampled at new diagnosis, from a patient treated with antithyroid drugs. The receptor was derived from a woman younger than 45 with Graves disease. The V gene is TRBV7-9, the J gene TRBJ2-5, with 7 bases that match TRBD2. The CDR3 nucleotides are TGTGCCAGCAGCTTAAGCAGCGGGGCCGAAGAGACCCAGTACTTC. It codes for CASSLSSGAEETQYF.